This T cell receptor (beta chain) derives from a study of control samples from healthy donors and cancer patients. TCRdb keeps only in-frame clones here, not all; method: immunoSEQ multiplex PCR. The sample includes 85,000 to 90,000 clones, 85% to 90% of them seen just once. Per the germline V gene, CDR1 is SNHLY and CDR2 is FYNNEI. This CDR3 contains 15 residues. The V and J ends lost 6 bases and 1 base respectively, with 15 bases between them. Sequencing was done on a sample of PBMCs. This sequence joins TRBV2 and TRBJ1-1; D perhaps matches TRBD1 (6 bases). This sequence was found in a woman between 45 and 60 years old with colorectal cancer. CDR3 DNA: TGTGCCAGCAGGAGCCAGGGGTTGGGGAACACTGAAGCTTTCTTT. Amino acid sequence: CASRSQGLGNTEAFF.